This passage covers 2 T cell receptor beta chains from one sample sequenced in a study of T cell responses to AZD1222 COVID-19 vaccine. TCRdb's copy holds only in-frame clones and misses some; the assay was immunoSEQ multiplex PCR. Of some 100,000 clones in the sample, just under 90% were seen once. The specimen was peripheral blood, collected on day 0 of AZD1222 vaccination. The receptors shown here come from an adult in good health.

This chain links TRBV6-2 or TRBV6-3 with TRBJ1-1; D is possibly TRBD1 (5 bases). The germline gives CDR1 MNHEY, CDR2 SVGEGT. Trimming took 0 bases from V and 8 from J, leaving 10 bases between them. The CDR3 contains 13 residues. The CDR3 sequence is CASSYSGGDEAFF. DNA for the CDR3: TGTGCCAGCAGTTACTCTGGCGGGGACGAAGCTTTCTTT.

The chain joins TRBV19 to TRBJ1-1; D unclear. Germline loops: CDR1 LNHDA, CDR2 SQIVND (reference sequence). The CDR3 extends over 15 amino acids. Trimming cost V 5 bases and J 4 bases, with 17 bases left between them. The CDR3 DNA follows: TGTGCCAGTAGTCGTATCAGTGTACGGGGCACTGAAGCTTTCTTT. Its protein is CASSRISVRGTEAFF. Full variable domain (remainder filled in from reference TRBV19 and TRBJ1-1): DGGITQSPKYLFRKEGQNVTLSCEQNLNHDAMYWYRQDPGQGLRLIYYSQIVNDFQKGDIAEGYSVSREKKESFPLTVTSAQKNPTAFYLCASSRISVRGTEAFFGQGTRLTVV.